Shown below are 14 T cell receptor beta chains from a single sample sequenced in a study of blood T cell repertoires in COVID-19. Profiling relied on immunoSEQ multiplex PCR, and the TCRdb table lists in-frame clones only, not all of them. The sample carries fewer than 600,000 clones, over 75% recorded once. Sequencing was done on a sample of PBMCs or T cells enriched from blood (not recorded which). These receptors originate from a woman in her forties who had recovered from COVID-19.

This chain connects TRBV18 to TRBJ2-6; the match to TRBD1 covers 8 bases. V shed 5 bases and J 2 bases; nucleotides not matched to a gene: 2. This CDR3 region has 15 residues. Germline V gene data show CDR1 as KGHSH and CDR2 as LQKENI. CDR3 sequence (DNA): TGTGCCAGCTCATCGACAGGGGCTGGGGCCAACGTCCTGACTTTC. Its translation is CASSSTGAGANVLTF.

The sample holds one count of this clone. This rearrangement joins TRBV5-8 to TRBJ2-3; 9 bases line up with TRBD2. This CDR3 comprises 18 residues. CDR1 is SGHTS and CDR2 is YDEGEE in the germline V gene. V was pared by 2 bases and J by 1 base, with 11 bases of the junction left unmatched. The CDR3 region has the DNA TGTGCCAGCAGCTTTAGCGGGAGCGGGGTTTGGGGCACAGATACGCAGTATTTT. Translating gives CASSFSGSGVWGTDTQYF.

This chain links TRBV10-3 with TRBJ2-1, with 8 bases that match TRBD1. The CDR3 contains 16 residues. Unmatched junction bases numbered 6, after V lost 4 bases and J lost 1 base. CDR1 ENHRY and CDR2 SYGVKD come from the germline V gene. CDR3 nucleotides: TGTGCCATCAGTGCGTCGGACAGGGTTTCCTACAATGAGCAGTTCTTC. It yields the protein CAISASDRVSYNEQFF.

The chain combines TRBV6-2 or TRBV6-3 with TRBJ2-2; 7 positions match TRBD2. The CDR3 covers 17 residues. V lost 2 bases, J lost 3 bases, and 9 bases stayed unmatched. Germline V CDR1 and CDR2: MNHEY, SVGEGT. Written as DNA, the CDR3 is TGTGCCAGCAGTTACCCTTCTAGCGGAGCCTACACCGGGGAGCTGTTTTTT. Protein: CASSYPSSGAYTGELFF.

This clone showed up just once. The chain employs TRBV29-1 and TRBJ2-5, with TRBD2 identical over 14 bases. This CDR3 is 13 amino acids long. Germline V gene data show CDR1 as SQVTM and CDR2 as ANQGSEA. Trimming took 7 bases from V and 6 from J; bases not matched to a gene: 4. The CDR3 coding sequence is TGCAGCGGTGGGACTAGCGGGAGTAAGACCCAGTACTTC. Amino acids: CSGGTSGSKTQYF. Variable domain in full (rest from reference TRBV29-1 and TRBJ2-5): SAVISQKPSRDICQRGTSLTIQCQVDSQVTMMFWYRQQPGQSLTLIATANQGSEATYESGFVIDKFPISRPNLTFSTLTVSNMSPEDSSIYLCSGGTSGSKTQYFGPGTRLLVL.

This rearrangement joins TRBV10-2 to TRBJ2-3; 7 positions match TRBD1. V trimming: 3 bases; J trimming: 2 bases; junction bases outside the gene matches: 2. The CDR3 has 14 amino acids. Germline values: CDR1 WSHSY, CDR2 SAAADI. The CDR3 nucleotides are TGCGCCAGCAGTGAACAGGGGTCCACAGATACGCAGTATTTT. Translating it yields CASSEQGSTDTQYF.

The rearrangement links TRBV12-3 or TRBV12-4 to TRBJ1-1; D may be TRBD1 (6 bases). This CDR3 has 12 residues. V lost 3 bases and J 6 bases, leaving 8 bases between the germline ends. The CDR3: CASSFGTSEAFF. The DNA for the CDR3 is TGTGCCAGCAGTTTTGGGACATCTGAAGCTTTCTTT.

V is TRBV4-3 and J is TRBJ1-4; the match to TRBD1 covers 9 bases. Germline assignment: CDR1 LGHNA and CDR2 YSLEER. The CDR3 covers 15 residues. The V segment lost 0 bases and the J segment 8 bases; nucleotides outside the gene matches: 4. In DNA form, the CDR3 reads TGCGCCAGCAGCCAAGAAGGGACAGGGACCGAAAAACTGTTTTTT. Translation: CASSQEGTGTEKLFF.

This sequence joins TRBV5-1 and TRBJ1-2; TRBD1 is a possible D gene (6 bases). The CDR3 length is 17 residues. CDR1 and CDR2 (germline): SGHRS, YFSETQ. The V end lost 2 bases, the J end lost 4 bases, and 21 bases lay between the germline ends. The CDR3 protein is CASSLEITTGWGYGYTF. The CDR3, as DNA: TGCGCCAGCAGCTTAGAGATAACGACAGGCTGGGGCTATGGCTACACCTTC.

The genes are TRBV24-1 and TRBJ2-1, with 10 bases matching TRBD2. The V and J ends lost 6 bases and 4 bases, in that order; junction bases with no gene match: 2. Per germline, CDR1 KGHDR and CDR2 SFDVKD. There are 14 residues in the CDR3. The CDR3 DNA reads as TGTGCCACCAGTTCTAGCGGGGGATACAATGAGCAGTTCTTC. It yields the protein CATSSSGGYNEQFF.

This chain joins TRBV19 and TRBJ2-1, with D tentatively TRBD1 (5 bases). CDR3 length equals 15 residues. The germline V and J ends were trimmed by 2 bases and 0 bases, with 8 bases remaining between them. Germline V lookup: CDR1 LNHDA, CDR2 SQIVND (reference sequence). CDR3 residues: CASSIPGHSYNEQFF. CDR3 in DNA: TGTGCCAGTAGTATACCAGGACACTCCTACAATGAGCAGTTCTTC. Full variable domain (outside the CDR3, taken from reference TRBV19 and TRBJ2-1): DGGITQSPKYLFRKEGQNVTLSCEQNLNHDAMYWYRQDPGQGLRLIYYSQIVNDFQKGDIAEGYSVSREKKESFPLTVTSAQKNPTAFYLCASSIPGHSYNEQFFGPGTRLTVL.

J is TRBJ2-1 and V is TRBV7-2; 13 bases agree with TRBD2. This CDR3 contains 16 residues. V dropped 7 bases and J dropped 9; count of bases not matched to a gene: 12. Germline V gene sequence: CDR1 SGHTA, CDR2 FQGNSA. The CDR3 coding sequence is TGTGCCAGCAAGTGGACTAGCGGGAGTTGGGGTGGTGAGCAGTTCTTC. This encodes CASKWTSGSWGGEQFF.

CDR3 bases: TGCAGTGCTAGTAATACGGGAGGCTCCTACGAGCAGTACTTC. It codes for CSASNTGGSYEQYF. V gene TRBV20-1 combines with J gene TRBJ2-7; 7 nucleotides agree with TRBD2. The CDR3 is 14 residues long. V gave up 3 bases and J gave up 0 bases; unmatched junction bases: 5. CDR1 and CDR2 (germline): DFQATT, SNEGSKA (reference sequence).

A word on this clone: Other DNA sequences from this sample encode an identical CDR3 as well. This chain joins TRBV5-1 and TRBJ2-5; 7 bases align to TRBD1. CDR1 is SGHRS, CDR2 YFSETQ, per germline. After removal of 4 bases from V and 2 bases from J, the junction contained 2 bases not matched to a gene. The CDR3 sequence is 13 residues long. CDR3 sequence: CASSPQGQETQYF. In DNA form, the CDR3 reads TGCGCCAGCAGCCCACAGGGGCAAGAGACCCAGTACTTC. Full variable domain (rest looked up from reference TRBV5-1 and TRBJ2-5): KAGVTQTPRYLIKTRGQQVTLSCSPISGHRSVSWYQQTPGQGLQFLFEYFSETQRNKGNFPGRFSGRQFSNSRSEMNVSTLELGDSALYLCASSPQGQETQYFGPGTRLLVL.